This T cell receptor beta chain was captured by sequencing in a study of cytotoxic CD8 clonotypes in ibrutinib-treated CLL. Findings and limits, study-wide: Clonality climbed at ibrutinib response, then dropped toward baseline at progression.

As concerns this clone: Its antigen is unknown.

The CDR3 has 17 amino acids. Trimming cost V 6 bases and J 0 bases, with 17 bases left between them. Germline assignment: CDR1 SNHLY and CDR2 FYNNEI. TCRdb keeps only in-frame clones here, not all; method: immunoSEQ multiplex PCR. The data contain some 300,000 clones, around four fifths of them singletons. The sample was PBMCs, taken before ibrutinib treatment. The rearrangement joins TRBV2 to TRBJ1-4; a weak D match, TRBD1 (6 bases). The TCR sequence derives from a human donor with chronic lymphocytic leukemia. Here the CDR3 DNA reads TGTGCCAGCAGCGACGGACAGACTAGAACAACTAATGAAAAACTGTTTTTT. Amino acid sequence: CASSDGQTRTTNEKLFF. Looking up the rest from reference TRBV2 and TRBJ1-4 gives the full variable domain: EPEVTQTPSHQVTQMGQEVILRCVPISNHLYFYWYRQILGQKVEFLVSFYNNEISEKSEIFDDQFSVERPDGSNFTLKIRSTKLEDSAMYFCASSDGQTRTTNEKLFFGSGTQLSVL.